Listed here are 3 T cell receptor beta chains from one sample, sequenced in a study of cytomegalovirus exposure and HLA in healthy donors. PCR involved 60 Vbeta and 13 Jbeta primers. The table came from immunoSEQ multiplex PCR; TCRdb's copy has only in-frame clones and leaves some out. In all, the sample yields tens of thousands of clones. The specimen sequenced was PBMCs. The receptors were sampled from a man aged 30-40 years in good health and CMV-seropositive.

The V gene is TRBV5-1, the J gene TRBJ2-5, with 15 bases matching TRBD2. Per the germline V gene, CDR1 is SGHRS and CDR2 is YFSETQ. The J segment lost 5 bases and the V segment lost 0 bases, leaving 2 bases of the junction unmatched. There are 16 residues in the CDR3. The CDR3 DNA reads TGCGCCAGCAGCTTGGGGACTAGCGGGAGGGGTGAGACCCAGTACTTC. Translation: CASSLGTSGRGETQYF.

In nucleotides, the CDR3 is TGTGCCAGCAGCTTGGGTTTCGAGGGATCTGAAGCTTTCTTT. It translates to CASSLGFEGSEAFF. The chain is built from TRBV11-2 and TRBJ1-1; no definite D call. The CDR3 has 14 amino acids. Germline-derived CDR1 and CDR2 are SGHAT and FQNNGV. Between the trimmed V and J ends, which lost 3 bases and 6 bases, there was a span of 14 bases.

The chain joins TRBV9 to TRBJ2-5; D might be TRBD1 (5 bases). Germline V CDR1 and CDR2: SGDLS, YYNGEE. The CDR3 covers 15 residues. V was shortened by 0 bases and J by 3 bases, with 12 bases between the two germline ends. The CDR3 protein is CASSVAATAKETQYF. DNA of the CDR3: TGTGCCAGCAGCGTAGCCGCGACAGCGAAAGAGACCCAGTACTTC.